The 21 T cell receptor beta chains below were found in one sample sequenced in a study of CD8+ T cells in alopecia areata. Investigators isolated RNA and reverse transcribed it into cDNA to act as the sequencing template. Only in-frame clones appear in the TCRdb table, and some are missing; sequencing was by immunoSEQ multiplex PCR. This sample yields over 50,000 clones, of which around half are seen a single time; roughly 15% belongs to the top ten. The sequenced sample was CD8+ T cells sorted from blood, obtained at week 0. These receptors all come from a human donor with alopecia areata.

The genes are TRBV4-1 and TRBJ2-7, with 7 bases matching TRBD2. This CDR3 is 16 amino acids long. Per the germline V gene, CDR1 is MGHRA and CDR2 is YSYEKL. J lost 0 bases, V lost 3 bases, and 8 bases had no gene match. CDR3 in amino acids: CASSHPRASGSYEQYF. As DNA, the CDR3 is TGCGCCAGCAGCCACCCCCGGGCTAGCGGCTCCTACGAGCAGTACTTC.

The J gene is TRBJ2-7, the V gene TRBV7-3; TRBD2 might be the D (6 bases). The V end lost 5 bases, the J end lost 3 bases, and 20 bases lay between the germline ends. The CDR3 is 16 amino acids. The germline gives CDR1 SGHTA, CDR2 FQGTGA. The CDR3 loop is CASSPGGWRADYEQYF. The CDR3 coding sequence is TGTGCCAGCAGCCCTGGAGGGTGGCGAGCTGACTACGAGCAGTACTTC.

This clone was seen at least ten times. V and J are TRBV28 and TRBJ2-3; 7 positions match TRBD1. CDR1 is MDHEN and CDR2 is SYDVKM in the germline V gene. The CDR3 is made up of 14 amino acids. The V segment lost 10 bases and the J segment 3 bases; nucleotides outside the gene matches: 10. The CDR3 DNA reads TGTGCCACCCAGTTTATACAGGGGACAGATACGCAGTATTTT. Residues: CATQFIQGTDTQYF.

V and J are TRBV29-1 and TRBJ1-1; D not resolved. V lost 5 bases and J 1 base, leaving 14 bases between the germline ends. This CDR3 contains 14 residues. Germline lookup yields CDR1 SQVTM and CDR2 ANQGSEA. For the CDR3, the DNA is TGCAGCGTTAGGGCAGCGGGAGAGAACACTGAAGCTTTCTTT. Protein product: CSVRAAGENTEAFF.

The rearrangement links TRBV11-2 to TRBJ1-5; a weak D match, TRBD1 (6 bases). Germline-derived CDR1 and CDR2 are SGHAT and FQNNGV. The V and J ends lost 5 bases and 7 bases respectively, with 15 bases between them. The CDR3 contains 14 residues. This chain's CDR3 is CASSQKGQSQPQHF. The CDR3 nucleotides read TGTGCCAGCAGCCAGAAGGGACAAAGCCAGCCCCAGCATTTT.

The CDR3: CASSLSSAREQYF. The DNA for the CDR3 is TGTGCCAGCAGTTTATCTTCCGCGCGGGAGCAGTACTTC. This chain joins TRBV27 and TRBJ2-7; D unclear. The germline V gene encodes CDR1 MNHEY and CDR2 SMNVEV (reference sequence). The CDR3 has 13 amino acids. Trimming cost V 0 bases and J 7 bases, with 10 bases left between them.

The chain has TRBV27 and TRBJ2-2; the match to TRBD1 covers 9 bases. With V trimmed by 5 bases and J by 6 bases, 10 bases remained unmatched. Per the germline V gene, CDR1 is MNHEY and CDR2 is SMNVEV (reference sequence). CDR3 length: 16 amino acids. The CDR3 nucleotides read TGTGCCAGCAGTCCGGGGACAGGGTGGGTCGCCGGGGAGCTGTTTTTT. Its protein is CASSPGTGWVAGELFF.

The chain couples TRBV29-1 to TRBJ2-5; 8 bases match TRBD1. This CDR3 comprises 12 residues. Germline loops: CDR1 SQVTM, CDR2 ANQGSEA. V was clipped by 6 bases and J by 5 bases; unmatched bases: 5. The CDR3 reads CSVDRGLETQYF. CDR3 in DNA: TGCAGCGTAGACAGGGGTCTGGAGACCCAGTACTTC.

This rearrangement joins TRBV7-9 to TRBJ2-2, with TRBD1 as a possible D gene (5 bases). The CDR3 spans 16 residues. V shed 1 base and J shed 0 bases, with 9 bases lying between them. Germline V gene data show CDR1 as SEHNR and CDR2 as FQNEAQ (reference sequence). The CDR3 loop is CASSLEGPANTGELFF. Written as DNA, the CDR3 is TGTGCCAGCAGCTTAGAGGGGCCCGCGAACACCGGGGAGCTGTTTTTT.

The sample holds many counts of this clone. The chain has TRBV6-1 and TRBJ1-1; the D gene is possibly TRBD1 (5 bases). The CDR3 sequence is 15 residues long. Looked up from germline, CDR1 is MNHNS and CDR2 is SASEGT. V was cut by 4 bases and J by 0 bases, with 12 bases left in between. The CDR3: CASSGDRGMNTEAFF. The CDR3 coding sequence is TGTGCCAGCAGTGGAGACAGAGGTATGAACACTGAAGCTTTCTTT.

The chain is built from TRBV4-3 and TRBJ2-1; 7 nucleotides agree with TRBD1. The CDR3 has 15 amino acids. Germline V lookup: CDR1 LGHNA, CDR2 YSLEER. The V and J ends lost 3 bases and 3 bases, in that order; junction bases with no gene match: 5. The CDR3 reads CASSHDRENYNEQFF. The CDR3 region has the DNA TGCGCCAGCAGCCATGACAGGGAAAACTACAATGAGCAGTTCTTC.

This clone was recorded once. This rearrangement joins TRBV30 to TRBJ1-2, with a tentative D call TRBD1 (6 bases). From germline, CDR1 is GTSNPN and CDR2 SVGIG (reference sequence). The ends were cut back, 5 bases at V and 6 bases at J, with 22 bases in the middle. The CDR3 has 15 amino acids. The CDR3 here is CAWGDSWTERNGYTF. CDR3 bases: TGTGCCTGGGGTGACTCCTGGACAGAAAGAAATGGCTACACCTTC.

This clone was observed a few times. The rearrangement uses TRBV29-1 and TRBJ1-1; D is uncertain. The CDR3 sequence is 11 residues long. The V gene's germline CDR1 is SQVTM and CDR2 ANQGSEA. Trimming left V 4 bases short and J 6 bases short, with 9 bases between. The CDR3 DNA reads TGCAGCGTTGTTTCCGGGCCTGAAGCTTTCTTT. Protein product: CSVVSGPEAFF.

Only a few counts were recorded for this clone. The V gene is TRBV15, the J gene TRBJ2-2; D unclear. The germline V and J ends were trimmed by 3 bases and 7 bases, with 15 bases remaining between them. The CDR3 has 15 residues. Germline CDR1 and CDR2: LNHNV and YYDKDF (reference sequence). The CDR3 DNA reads TGTGCCACCAGCAGTTCCTCTCTCTGGGACGGGGAGCTGTTTTTT. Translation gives CATSSSSLWDGELFF.

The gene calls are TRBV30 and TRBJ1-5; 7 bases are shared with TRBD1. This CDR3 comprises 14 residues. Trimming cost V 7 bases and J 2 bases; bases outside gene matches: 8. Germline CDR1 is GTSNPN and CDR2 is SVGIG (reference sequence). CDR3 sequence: CASQGVGGNQPQHF. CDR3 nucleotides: TGTGCCTCCCAGGGGGTCGGGGGCAATCAGCCCCAGCATTTT.

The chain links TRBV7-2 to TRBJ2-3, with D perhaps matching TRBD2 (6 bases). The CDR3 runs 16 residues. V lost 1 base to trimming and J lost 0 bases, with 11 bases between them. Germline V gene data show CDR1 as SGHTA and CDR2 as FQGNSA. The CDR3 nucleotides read TGTGCCAGCAGCTTAGTGGGGGGAGAAAGCACAGATACGCAGTATTTT. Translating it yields CASSLVGGESTDTQYF.

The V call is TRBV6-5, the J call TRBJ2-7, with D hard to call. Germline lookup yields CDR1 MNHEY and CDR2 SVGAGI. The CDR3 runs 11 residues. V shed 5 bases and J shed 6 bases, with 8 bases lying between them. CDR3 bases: TGTGCCAGCAGTGCGAACGGCGAGCAGTACTTC. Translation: CASSANGEQYF.

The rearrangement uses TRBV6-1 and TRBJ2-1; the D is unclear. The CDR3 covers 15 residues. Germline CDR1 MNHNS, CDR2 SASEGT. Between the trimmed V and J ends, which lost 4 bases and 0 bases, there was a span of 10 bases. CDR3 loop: CASSADPSSYNEQFF. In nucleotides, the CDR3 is TGTGCCAGCAGTGCAGACCCCAGCTCCTACAATGAGCAGTTCTTC.

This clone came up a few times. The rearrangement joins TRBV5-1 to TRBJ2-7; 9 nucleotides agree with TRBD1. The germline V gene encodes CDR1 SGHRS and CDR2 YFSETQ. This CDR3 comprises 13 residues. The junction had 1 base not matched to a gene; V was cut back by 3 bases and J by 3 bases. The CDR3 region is CASSWDRVYEQYF. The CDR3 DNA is TGCGCCAGCAGCTGGGACAGGGTCTACGAGCAGTACTTC.

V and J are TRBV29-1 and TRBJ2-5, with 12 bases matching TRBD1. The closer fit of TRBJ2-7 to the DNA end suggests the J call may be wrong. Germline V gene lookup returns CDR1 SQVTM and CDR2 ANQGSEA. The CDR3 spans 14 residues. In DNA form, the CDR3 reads TGCAGCGTCTCCCCGGGACAGGGGGCTTACGAGCAGTACTTC. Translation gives CSVSPGQGAYEQYF.

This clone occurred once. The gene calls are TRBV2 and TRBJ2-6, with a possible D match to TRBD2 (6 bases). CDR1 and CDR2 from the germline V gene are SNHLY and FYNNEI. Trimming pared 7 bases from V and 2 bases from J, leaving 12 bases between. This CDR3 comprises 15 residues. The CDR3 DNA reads TGTGCCAGCAATCGAGGGAGGACTGGGGCCAACGTCCTGACTTTC. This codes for CASNRGRTGANVLTF.